This T cell receptor beta chain was retrieved from a study of OX40 agonist ivuxolimab in advanced cancers. Sequencing used immunoSEQ multiplex PCR; TCRdb keeps in-frame clones, though not all of them. The table records 45,000 or so clones, approximately 80% of them present only once. CDR1 SGHRS and CDR2 YFSETQ come from the germline V gene. V lost 5 bases and J lost 6, with 7 bases in between. The CDR3 contains 11 residues. Sequenced here: CD4+ or CD8+ T cells sorted from blood, sampled in a trial of the OX40 agonist ivuxolimab. The genes are TRBV5-1 and TRBJ2-3; D may correspond to TRBD1 or TRBD2 (6 bases each). The receptor comes from an adult with an advanced solid tumor such as melanoma, head and neck, liver or kidney cancer. The CDR3 nucleotides are TGCGCCAGCAGAGGGGGGGATACGCAGTATTTT. Protein: CASRGGDTQYF.